The entry below gives a single TCR beta chain sequence along with its context. Its antigen is undetermined. Germline V lookup: CDR1 MNHEY, CDR2 SMNVEV (reference sequence). The J segment lost 5 bases and the V segment lost 5 bases, leaving 8 bases of the junction unmatched. The CDR3 runs 16 residues. The record originates from a study of cytomegalovirus exposure and HLA in healthy donors. Study-wide points: Through in vitro validation, a few CMV-associated chains were shown to be specific for CMV antigens. In a later analysis, DRB1 alleles had the most associated TCRs; HLA-C alleles the fewest.

The PCR had 60 Vbeta and 13 Jbeta primers. Clones were sequenced by immunoSEQ multiplex PCR, and TCRdb holds only the in-frame ones, with some missing. The sample carries fewer than 200,000 clones, about 81% recorded once. The V gene is TRBV27, the J gene TRBJ2-1; 11 bases are shared with TRBD2. The sequence came from a woman aged 30 to 39 in good health and CMV-seronegative. The sequenced sample consisted of PBMCs. Here the CDR3 reads CASSPLGLAENNEQFF. Here the CDR3 DNA reads TGTGCCAGCAGTCCACTGGGACTAGCGGAGAACAATGAGCAGTTCTTC.